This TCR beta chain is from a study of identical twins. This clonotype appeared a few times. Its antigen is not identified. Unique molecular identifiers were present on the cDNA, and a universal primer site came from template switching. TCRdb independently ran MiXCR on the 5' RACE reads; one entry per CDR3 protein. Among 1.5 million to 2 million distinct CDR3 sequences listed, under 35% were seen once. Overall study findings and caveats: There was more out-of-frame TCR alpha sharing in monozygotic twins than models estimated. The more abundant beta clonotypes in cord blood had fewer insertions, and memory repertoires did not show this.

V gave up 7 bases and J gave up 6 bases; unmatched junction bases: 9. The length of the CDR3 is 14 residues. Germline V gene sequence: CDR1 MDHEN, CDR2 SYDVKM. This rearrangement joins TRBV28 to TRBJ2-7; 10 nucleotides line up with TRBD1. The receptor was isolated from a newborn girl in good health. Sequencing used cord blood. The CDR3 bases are TGTGCCAGCACCAGGTCGGGACAGGGGCTCGAGCAGTACTTC. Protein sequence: CASTRSGQGLEQYF.